One T cell receptor (beta chain) is described in this entry. The data were obtained in a study of technical replicates of blood from a few donors. TCRdb keeps only in-frame clones here, not all; method: immunoSEQ multiplex PCR. The sample consists of about 70,000 clones, approximately 92% of them appearing once. Sequenced input: T cells isolated from PBMCs. The TCR comes from a human donor in good health.

This CDR3 reads CASSIDRDIQETQYF. The CDR3 nucleotides read TGTGCCAGTAGTATAGATCGGGACATACAAGAGACCCAGTACTTC. The V and J genes are TRBV19 and TRBJ2-5; weak D call: TRBD1 (6 bases). Looked up from germline, CDR1 is LNHDA and CDR2 is SQIVND (reference sequence). The CDR3 is 15 residues long. Trimming removed 0 bases from V and 2 bases from J, with 10 bases in between. Complete variable domain (other parts from reference TRBV19 and TRBJ2-5): DGGITQSPKYLFRKEGQNVTLSCEQNLNHDAMYWYRQDPGQGLRLIYYSQIVNDFQKGDIAEGYSVSREKKESFPLTVTSAQKNPTAFYLCASSIDRDIQETQYFGPGTRLLVL.